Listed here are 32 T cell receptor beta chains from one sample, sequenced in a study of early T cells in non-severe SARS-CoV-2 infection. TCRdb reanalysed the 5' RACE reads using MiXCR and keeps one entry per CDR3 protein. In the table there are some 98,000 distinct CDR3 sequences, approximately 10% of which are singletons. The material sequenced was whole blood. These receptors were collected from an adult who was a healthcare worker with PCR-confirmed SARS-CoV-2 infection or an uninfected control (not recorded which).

CDR3 in amino acids: CASGGINYGYTF. The CDR3 nucleotides read TGTGCCAGCGGGGGAATAAACTATGGCTACACCTTC. The J gene is TRBJ1-2, the V gene TRBV28; possibly TRBD1 for D (5 bases). Trimming took off 8 bases at V and 2 bases at J, with 9 bases between the two ends. Germline values: CDR1 MDHEN, CDR2 SYDVKM. The CDR3 extends over 12 amino acids.

CDR3 protein: CASSRQGPRYGYTF. CDR3 bases: TGTGCCAGCAGTAGGCAGGGTCCCCGCTATGGCTACACCTTC. The J gene is TRBJ1-2, the V gene TRBV12-3 or TRBV12-4, with TRBD1 as a possible D gene (5 bases). V lost 5 bases and J 4 bases, leaving 14 bases between the germline ends. This CDR3 region has 14 residues.

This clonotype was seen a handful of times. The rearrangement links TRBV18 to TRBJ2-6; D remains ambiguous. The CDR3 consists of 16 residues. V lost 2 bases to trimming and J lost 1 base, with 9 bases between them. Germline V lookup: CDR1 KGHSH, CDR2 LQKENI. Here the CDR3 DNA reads TGTGCCAGCTCACCAGTGGCGTTTTCTGGGGCCAACGTCCTGACTTTC. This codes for CASSPVAFSGANVLTF.

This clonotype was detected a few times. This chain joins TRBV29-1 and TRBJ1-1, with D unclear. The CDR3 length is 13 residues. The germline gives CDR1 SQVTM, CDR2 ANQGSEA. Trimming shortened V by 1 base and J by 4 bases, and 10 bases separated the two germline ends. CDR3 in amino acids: CSVEVTALTEAFF. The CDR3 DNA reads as TGCAGCGTTGAAGTAACCGCCCTCACTGAAGCTTTCTTT. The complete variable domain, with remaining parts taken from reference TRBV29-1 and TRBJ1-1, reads SAVISQKPSRDICQRGTSLTIQCQVDSQVTMMFWYRQQPGQSLTLIATANQGSEATYESGFVIDKFPISRPNLTFSTLTVSNMSPEDSSIYLCSVEVTALTEAFFGQGTRLTVV.

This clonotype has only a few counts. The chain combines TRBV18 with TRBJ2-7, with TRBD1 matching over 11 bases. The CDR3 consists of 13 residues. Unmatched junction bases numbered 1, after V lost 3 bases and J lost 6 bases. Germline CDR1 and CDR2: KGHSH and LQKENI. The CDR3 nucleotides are TGTGCCAGCTCACCGGACAGGGGGCGCGAGCAGTACTTC. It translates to CASSPDRGREQYF.

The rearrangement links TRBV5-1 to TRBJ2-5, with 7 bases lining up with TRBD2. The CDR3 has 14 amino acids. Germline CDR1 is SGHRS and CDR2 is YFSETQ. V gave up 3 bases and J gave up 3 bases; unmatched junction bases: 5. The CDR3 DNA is TGCGCCAGCAGCTACAGGACTAGGGAAGAGACCCAGTACTTC. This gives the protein CASSYRTREETQYF.

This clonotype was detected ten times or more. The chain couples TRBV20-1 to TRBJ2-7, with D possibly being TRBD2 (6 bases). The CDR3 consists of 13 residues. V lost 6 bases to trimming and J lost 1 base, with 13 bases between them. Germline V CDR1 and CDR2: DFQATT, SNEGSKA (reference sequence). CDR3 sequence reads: CSAGDGLSYEQYF. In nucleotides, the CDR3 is TGCAGTGCAGGGGACGGACTATCCTACGAGCAGTACTTC.

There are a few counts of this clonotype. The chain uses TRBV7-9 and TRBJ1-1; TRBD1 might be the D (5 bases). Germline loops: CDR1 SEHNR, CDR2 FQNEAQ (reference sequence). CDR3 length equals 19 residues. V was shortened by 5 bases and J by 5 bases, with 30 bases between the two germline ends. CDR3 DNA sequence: TGTGCCAGCAGCCCCCGATCTCCGGGACCTCAAAGACCTAAAACTGAAGCTTTCTTT. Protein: CASSPRSPGPQRPKTEAFF.

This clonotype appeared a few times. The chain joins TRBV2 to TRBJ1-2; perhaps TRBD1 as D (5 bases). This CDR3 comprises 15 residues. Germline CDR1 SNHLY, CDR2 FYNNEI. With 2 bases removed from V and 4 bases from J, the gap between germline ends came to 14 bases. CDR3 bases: TGTGCCAGCAGTGAAACCGGGGGGGATAGCTATGGCTACACCTTC. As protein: CASSETGGDSYGYTF.

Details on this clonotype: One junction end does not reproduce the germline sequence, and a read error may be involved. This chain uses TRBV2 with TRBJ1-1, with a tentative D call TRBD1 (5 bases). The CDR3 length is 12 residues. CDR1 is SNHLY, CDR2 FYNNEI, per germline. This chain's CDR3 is CASCRENTEAIF. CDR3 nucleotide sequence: TGTGCCAGCTGCAGGGAGAACACTGAAGCTATCTTT.

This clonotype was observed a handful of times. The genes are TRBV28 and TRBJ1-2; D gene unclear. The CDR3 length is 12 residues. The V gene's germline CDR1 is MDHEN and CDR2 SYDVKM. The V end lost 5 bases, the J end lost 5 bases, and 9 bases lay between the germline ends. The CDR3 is CASSPPVYGYTF. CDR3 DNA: TGTGCCAGCAGTCCTCCAGTATATGGCTACACCTTC.

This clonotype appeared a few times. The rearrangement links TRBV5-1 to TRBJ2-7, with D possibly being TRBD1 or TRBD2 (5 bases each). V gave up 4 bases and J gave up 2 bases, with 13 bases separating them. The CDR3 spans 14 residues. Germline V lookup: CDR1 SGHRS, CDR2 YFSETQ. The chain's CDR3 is CASSEGTDTYEQYF. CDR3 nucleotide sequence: TGCGCCAGCAGCGAAGGGACGGACACCTACGAGCAGTACTTC. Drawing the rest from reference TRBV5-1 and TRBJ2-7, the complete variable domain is KAGVTQTPRYLIKTRGQQVTLSCSPISGHRSVSWYQQTPGQGLQFLFEYFSETQRNKGNFPGRFSGRQFSNSRSEMNVSTLELGDSALYLCASSEGTDTYEQYFGPGTRLTVT.

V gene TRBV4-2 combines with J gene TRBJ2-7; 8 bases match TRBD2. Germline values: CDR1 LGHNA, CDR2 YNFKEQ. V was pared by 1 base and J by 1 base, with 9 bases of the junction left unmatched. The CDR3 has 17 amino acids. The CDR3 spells CASSQVVTRGASYEQYF. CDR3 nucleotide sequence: TGTGCCAGCAGCCAAGTCGTTACGCGGGGGGCTTCCTACGAGCAGTACTTC.

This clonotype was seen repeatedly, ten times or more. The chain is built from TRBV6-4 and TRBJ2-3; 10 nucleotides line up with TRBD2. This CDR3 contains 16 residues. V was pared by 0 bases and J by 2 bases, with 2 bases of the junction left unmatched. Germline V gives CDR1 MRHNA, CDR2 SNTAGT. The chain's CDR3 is CASSDSSGGATDTQYF. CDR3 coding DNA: TGTGCCAGCAGTGACTCGAGCGGGGGGGCCACAGATACGCAGTATTTT.

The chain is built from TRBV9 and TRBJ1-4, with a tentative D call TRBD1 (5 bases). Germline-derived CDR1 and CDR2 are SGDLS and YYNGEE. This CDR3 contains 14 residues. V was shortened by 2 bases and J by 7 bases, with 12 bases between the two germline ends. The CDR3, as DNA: TGTGCCAGCAGCGTTGGGGCGCCGGGTGAAAAACTGTTTTTT. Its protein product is CASSVGAPGEKLFF.

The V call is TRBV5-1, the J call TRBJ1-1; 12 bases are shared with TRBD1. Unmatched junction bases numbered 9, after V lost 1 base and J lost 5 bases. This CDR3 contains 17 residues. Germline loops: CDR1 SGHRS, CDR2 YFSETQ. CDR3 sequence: CASSLLGTGGAWTEAFF. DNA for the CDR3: TGCGCCAGCAGCTTGCTTGGGACAGGGGGCGCATGGACTGAAGCTTTCTTT.

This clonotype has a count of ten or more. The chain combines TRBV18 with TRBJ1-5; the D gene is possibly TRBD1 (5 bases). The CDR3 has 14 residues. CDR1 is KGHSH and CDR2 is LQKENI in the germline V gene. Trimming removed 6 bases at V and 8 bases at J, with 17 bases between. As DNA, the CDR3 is TGTGCCAGCTCCTTTGGACACGAAGGGGAGCCCCAGCATTTT. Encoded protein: CASSFGHEGEPQHF.

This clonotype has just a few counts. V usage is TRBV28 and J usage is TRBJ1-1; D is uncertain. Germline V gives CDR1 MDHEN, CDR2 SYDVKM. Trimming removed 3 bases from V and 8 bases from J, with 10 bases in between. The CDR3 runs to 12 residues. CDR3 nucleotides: TGTGCCAGCAGTTTTAGTCTCGGAGAAGCTTTCTTT. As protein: CASSFSLGEAFF.

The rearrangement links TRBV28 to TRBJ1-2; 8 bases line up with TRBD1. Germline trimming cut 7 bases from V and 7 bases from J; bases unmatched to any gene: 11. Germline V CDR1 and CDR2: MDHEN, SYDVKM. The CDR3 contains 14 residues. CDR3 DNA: TGTGCCAGCACCCCCGCAGGGGGCTTAGTTGGCTACACCTTC. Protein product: CASTPAGGLVGYTF.

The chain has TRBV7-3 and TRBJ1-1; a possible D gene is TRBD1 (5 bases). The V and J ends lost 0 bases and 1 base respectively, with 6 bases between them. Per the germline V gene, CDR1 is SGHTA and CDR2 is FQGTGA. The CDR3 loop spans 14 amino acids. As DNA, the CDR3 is TGTGCCAGCAGCTTAACGGGGCCGAACACTGAAGCTTTCTTT. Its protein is CASSLTGPNTEAFF.

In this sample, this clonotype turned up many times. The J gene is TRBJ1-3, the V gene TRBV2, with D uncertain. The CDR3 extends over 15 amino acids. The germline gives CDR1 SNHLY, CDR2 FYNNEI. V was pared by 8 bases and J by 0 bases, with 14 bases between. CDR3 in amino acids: CASVTGLHSGNTIYF. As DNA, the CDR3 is TGTGCCAGCGTCACGGGCCTCCACTCTGGAAACACCATATATTTT.

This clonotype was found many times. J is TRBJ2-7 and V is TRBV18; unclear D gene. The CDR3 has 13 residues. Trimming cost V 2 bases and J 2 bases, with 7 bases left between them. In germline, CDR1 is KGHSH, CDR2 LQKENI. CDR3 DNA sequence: TGTGCCAGCTCACCAACCCAGCCCTACGAGCAGTACTTC. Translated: CASSPTQPYEQYF.

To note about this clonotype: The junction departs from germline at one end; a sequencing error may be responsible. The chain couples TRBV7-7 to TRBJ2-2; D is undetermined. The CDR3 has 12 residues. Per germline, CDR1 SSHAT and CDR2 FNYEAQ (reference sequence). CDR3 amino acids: CASSPIVGELFF. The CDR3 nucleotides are TGTGCTAGCAGTCCGATTGTCGGGGAGCTGTTTTTT.

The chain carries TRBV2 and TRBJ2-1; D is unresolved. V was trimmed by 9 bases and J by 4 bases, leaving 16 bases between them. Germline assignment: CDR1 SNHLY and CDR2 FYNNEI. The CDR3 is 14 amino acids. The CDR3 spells CASTATDGYNEQFF. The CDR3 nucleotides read TGTGCCAGTACAGCTACGGACGGATACAATGAGCAGTTCTTC.

The CDR3 DNA follows: TGCAGTGTCACGGGACTAGCGGGCTACAATGAGCAGTTCTTC. Encoded protein: CSVTGLAGYNEQFF. The genes are TRBV20-1 and TRBJ2-1; TRBD2 aligns across 12 bases. The CDR3 totals 14 residues. CDR1 is DFQATT, CDR2 SNEGSKA, per germline (reference sequence). Trimming removed 7 bases from V and 3 bases from J; junction bases left unmatched: 4.

CDR3: CSARDSLGIGSNQPQHF. The CDR3 DNA reads TGCAGTGCTAGAGATTCTCTCGGGATTGGCAGCAATCAGCCCCAGCATTTT. This sequence joins TRBV20-1 and TRBJ1-5; D is unclear. CDR3 length: 17 residues. Germline CDR1 and CDR2: DFQATT and SNEGSKA (reference sequence). V gave up 0 bases and J gave up 1 base, with 16 bases separating them.

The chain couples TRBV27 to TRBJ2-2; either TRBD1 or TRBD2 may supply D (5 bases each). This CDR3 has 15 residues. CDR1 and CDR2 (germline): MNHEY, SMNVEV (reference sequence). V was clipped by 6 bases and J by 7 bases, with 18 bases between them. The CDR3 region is CASSLRGGGSGELFF. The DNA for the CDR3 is TGTGCCAGCAGCCTCCGTGGTGGGGGTAGCGGGGAGCTGTTTTTT.

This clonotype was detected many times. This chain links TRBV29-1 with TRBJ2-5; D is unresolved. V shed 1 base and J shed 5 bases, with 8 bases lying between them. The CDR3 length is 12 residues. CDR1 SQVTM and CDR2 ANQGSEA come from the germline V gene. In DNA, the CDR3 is TGCAGCGTTGAAGGGCTAGGGGAGACCCAGTACTTC. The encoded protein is CSVEGLGETQYF.

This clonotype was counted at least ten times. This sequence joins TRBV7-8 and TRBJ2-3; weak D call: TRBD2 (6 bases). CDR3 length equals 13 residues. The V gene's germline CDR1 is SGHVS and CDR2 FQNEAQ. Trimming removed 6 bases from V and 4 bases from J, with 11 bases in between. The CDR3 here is CASRGGNPDTQYF. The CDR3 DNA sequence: TGTGCCAGCAGGGGCGGGAACCCAGATACGCAGTATTTT.

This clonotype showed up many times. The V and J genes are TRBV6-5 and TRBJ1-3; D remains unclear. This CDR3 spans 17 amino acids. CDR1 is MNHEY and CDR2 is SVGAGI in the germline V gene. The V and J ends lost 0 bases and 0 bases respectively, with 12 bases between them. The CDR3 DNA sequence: TGTGCCAGCAGTTACTCAGACACACCGAGCTCTGGAAACACCATATATTTT. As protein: CASSYSDTPSSGNTIYF.

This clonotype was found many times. In DNA form, the CDR3 reads TGTGCCAGCAAGGACAGAAGCTACGAGCAGTACTTC. Residues: CASKDRSYEQYF. The J gene is TRBJ2-7, the V gene TRBV6-6; D is perhaps TRBD1 (6 bases). This CDR3 is 12 amino acids long. The germline gives CDR1 MNHNY, CDR2 SVGAGI (reference sequence). The germline V and J ends were trimmed by 7 bases and 3 bases, with 10 bases remaining between them.

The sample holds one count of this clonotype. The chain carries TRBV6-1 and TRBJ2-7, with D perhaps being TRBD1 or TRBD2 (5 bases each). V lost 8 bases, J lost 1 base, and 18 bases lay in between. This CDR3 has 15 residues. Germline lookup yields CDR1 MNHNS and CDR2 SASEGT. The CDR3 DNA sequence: TGTGCCAGCTACCCGAGGGGCGAGAAATCCTACGAGCAGTACTTC. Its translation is CASYPRGEKSYEQYF.